This TCR beta chain was observed in a study of blood T cell repertoires in COVID-19. The CDR3 length is 13 residues. J gave up 1 base and V 5 bases, and 1 base lay outside the gene matches. Germline V lookup: CDR1 SGHTA, CDR2 FQGNSA. The protocol was immunoSEQ multiplex PCR, while the TCRdb copy is restricted to in-frame clones and leaves out a portion. This table has approximately 77,000 clones, approximately 80% appearing once. The sequencing sample was made of peripheral blood. The sequence came from a woman in her seventies with acute or convalescent COVID-19. The V gene is TRBV7-2, the J gene TRBJ1-1; the match to TRBD1 covers 7 bases. The CDR3 region is CASSRDRNTEAFF. In nucleotides, the CDR3 is TGTGCCAGCAGCCGGGACAGGAACACTGAAGCTTTCTTT.